The entry below describes one TCR beta chain. Its antigen is unknown. The sample comes from a study of CD8 T cell repertoires and HIV-1 epitope variants. The protocol was immunoSEQ multiplex PCR, while the TCRdb copy is restricted to in-frame clones and leaves out a portion. Among around 5,900 clones, around 66% were seen once, and the ten largest hold 45%. The clonotype comes from a male donor with HIV. The specimen was cultured CD8+ T cells derived from PBMCs.

The CDR3 nucleotides are TGTGCCAGCAGTTACTTCCAGGATCGGGGTGGCTACACCTTC. As protein: CASSYFQDRGGYTF. The gene calls are TRBV6-5 and TRBJ1-2; D is undetermined. V lost 1 base and J 7 bases, leaving 13 bases between the germline ends. CDR3 size: 14 residues. CDR1 is MNHEY and CDR2 is SVGAGI in the germline V gene.